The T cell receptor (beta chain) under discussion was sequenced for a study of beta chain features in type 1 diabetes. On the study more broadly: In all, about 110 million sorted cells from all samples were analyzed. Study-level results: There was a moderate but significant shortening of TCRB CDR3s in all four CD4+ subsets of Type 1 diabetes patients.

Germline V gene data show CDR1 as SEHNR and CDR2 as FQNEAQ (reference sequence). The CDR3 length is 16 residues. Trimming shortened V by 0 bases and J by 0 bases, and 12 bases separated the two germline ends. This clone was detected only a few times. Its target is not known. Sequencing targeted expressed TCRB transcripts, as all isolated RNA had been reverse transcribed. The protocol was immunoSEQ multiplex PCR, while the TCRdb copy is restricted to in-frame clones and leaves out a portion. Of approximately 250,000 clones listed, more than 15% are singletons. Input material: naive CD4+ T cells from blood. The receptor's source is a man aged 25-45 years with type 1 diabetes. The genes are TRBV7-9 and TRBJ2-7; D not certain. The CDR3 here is CASSLAKRLSSYEQYF. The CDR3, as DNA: TGTGCCAGCAGCTTAGCGAAGCGCTTAAGCTCCTACGAGCAGTACTTC.